What follows are 15 T cell receptor beta chains derived from one specimen sequenced in a study of monozygotic twins with inflammatory bowel disease. TCRdb processed the 5' RACE reads again and assigns one entry to each CDR3 protein, with no DNA. This sample's clone table lists 300,000 to 400,000 distinct CDR3 sequences. Sequenced input: blood. The origin of the receptors is a human donor with ulcerative colitis or Crohn's disease, or a healthy co-twin of an affected twin (not recorded which).

This chain joins TRBV3-1 and TRBJ2-4. From germline, CDR1 is LGHDT and CDR2 YNNKEL (reference sequence). The CDR3 consists of 11 residues. This chain's CDR3 is CASQDTDIQYF.

This chain joins TRBV7-3 and TRBJ2-3. Looked up from germline, CDR1 is SGHTA and CDR2 is FQGTGA. The CDR3 consists of 15 residues. The CDR3 is CASSLRMVDGDTQYF. Complete variable domain (other parts from reference TRBV7-3 and TRBJ2-3): GAGVSQTPSNKVTEKGKYVELRCDPISGHTALYWYRQSLGQGPEFLIYFQGTGAADDSGLPNDRFFAVRPEGSVSTLKIQRTERGDSAVYLCASSLRMVDGDTQYFGPGTRLTVL.

The chain links TRBV9 to TRBJ1-5; lacking DNA, the TRBD1 call made by TCRdb goes unchecked. The germline CDR1 and CDR2 sequences are SGDLS and YYNGEE. The CDR3 runs 18 residues. This CDR3 is CASSPGQGSHNSNQPQHF.

The chain links TRBV12-3 or TRBV12-4 to TRBJ2-7; as DNA is missing, the TRBD2 call by TCRdb cannot be tested. The CDR3 spans 16 residues. This CDR3 reads CASTLKGGSFLYEQYF.

The chain joins TRBV20-1 to TRBJ2-2. Germline-derived CDR1 and CDR2 are DFQATT and SNEGSKA (reference sequence). The CDR3 is 11 amino acids. The chain's CDR3 is CSASNPGELFF.

This chain connects TRBV6-5 to TRBJ2-1. CDR1 is MNHEY, CDR2 SVGAGI, per germline. This CDR3 comprises 13 residues. CDR3 sequence: CASSYSYYNEQFF.

This sequence joins TRBV5-1 and TRBJ2-2; TCRdb returns TRBD1, unconfirmable since there is no DNA. This CDR3 has 15 residues. The germline CDR1 and CDR2 sequences are SGHRS and YFSETQ. CDR3 region: CASKVGTGNTGELFF.

The chain recombines TRBV5-1 with TRBJ2-1; as DNA is missing, the TRBD1 call by TCRdb cannot be tested. The germline V gene encodes CDR1 SGHRS and CDR2 YFSETQ. This CDR3 comprises 17 residues. The CDR3 reads CASSLGGRSSPYNEQFF.

V and J are TRBV20-1 and TRBJ2-1; TCRdb's D call, TRBD2, is unchecked because there is no DNA. The germline V gene has CDR1 DFQATT and CDR2 SNEGSKA (reference sequence). This CDR3 spans 18 amino acids. This chain's CDR3 is CSASAGTSAYFSYNEQFF.

The gene calls are TRBV7-2 and TRBJ1-5; TCRdb's D gene call, TRBD1, goes unchecked for lack of DNA. The germline CDR1 and CDR2 sequences are SGHTA and FQGNSA. CDR3 size: 15 residues. CDR3 sequence reads: CASSFSRTGNQPQHF. Variable domain in full (rest from reference TRBV7-2 and TRBJ1-5): GAGVSQSPSNKVTEKGKDVELRCDPISGHTALYWYRQSLGQGLEFLIYFQGNSAPDKSGLPSDRFSAERTGGSVSTLTIQRTQQEDSAVYLCASSFSRTGNQPQHFGDGTRLSIL.

The J gene is TRBJ1-1, the V gene TRBV20-1; lacking DNA, the TRBD1 call made by TCRdb goes unchecked. The CDR3 covers 14 residues. CDR1 and CDR2 (germline): DFQATT, SNEGSKA (reference sequence). The CDR3 sequence: CSARTTAMNTEAFF.

The J gene is TRBJ2-3, the V gene TRBV11-2; TCRdb calls TRBD2, which cannot be checked without DNA. CDR1 and CDR2 (germline): SGHAT, FQNNGV. This CDR3 comprises 20 residues. The CDR3: CASSLVPWNGLAGPTDTQYF.

This rearrangement joins TRBV4-3 to TRBJ1-2. Germline V gene data show CDR1 as LGHNA and CDR2 as YSLEER. CDR3 length equals 14 residues. This CDR3 reads CASSPEGSLYGYTF.

This chain connects TRBV20-1 to TRBJ2-1. Germline V lookup: CDR1 DFQATT, CDR2 SNEGSKA (reference sequence). The CDR3 length is 13 residues. The CDR3 is CSARVAVRNEQFF.

The chain links TRBV7-8 to TRBJ2-3; TCRdb picks TRBD2, but there is no DNA to check that call. This CDR3 comprises 16 residues. Germline loops: CDR1 SGHVS, CDR2 FQNEAQ. This chain's CDR3 is CASSLSSRAPTDTQYF.